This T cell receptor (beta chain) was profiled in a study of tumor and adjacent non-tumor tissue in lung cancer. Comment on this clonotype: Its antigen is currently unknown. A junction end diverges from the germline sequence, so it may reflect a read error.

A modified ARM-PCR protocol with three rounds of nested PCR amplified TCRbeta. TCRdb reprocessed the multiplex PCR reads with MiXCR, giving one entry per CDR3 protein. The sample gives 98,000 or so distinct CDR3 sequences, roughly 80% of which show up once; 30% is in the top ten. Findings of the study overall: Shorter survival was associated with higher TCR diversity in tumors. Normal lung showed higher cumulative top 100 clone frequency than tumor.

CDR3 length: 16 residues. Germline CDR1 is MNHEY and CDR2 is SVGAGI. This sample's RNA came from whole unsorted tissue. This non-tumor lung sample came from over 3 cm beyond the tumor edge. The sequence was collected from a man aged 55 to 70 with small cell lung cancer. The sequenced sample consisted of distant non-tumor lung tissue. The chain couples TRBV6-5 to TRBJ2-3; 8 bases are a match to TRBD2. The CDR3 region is CANSSYQGREERTQYF. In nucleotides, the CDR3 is TGTGCCAACAGTTCCTACCAGGGGCGGGAGGAACGTACGCAGTATTTT.